Following are 8 T cell receptor beta chains from one sample sequenced in a study of blood T cell repertoires in COVID-19. Profiled with immunoSEQ multiplex PCR; TCRdb holds only in-frame clones, not every one. The sample contains over 11,000 clones, about 90% of which appear only once. The sequenced sample was peripheral blood. The receptor set was obtained from a human donor in a cohort sampled during active COVID-19.

This chain joins TRBV6-5 and TRBJ2-7, with a weak D call TRBD2 (6 bases). V shed 6 bases and J shed 6 bases, with 18 bases lying between them. CDR1 and CDR2 (germline): MNHEY, SVGAGI. The CDR3 sequence is 14 residues long. CDR3: CASRAPGLPIEQYF. CDR3 in DNA: TGTGCCAGCAGGGCACCGGGACTTCCTATCGAGCAGTACTTC.

The chain recombines TRBV9 with TRBJ2-7; possibly TRBD2 for D (6 bases). V was clipped by 4 bases and J by 3 bases, with 17 bases between them. The V gene's germline CDR1 is SGDLS and CDR2 YYNGEE. This CDR3 region has 15 residues. CDR3 protein: CASSPNGGYGYEQYF. CDR3 in DNA: TGTGCCAGCAGCCCAAATGGGGGGTATGGCTACGAGCAGTACTTC.

J is TRBJ2-7 and V is TRBV4-1, with TRBD2 matching over 14 bases. CDR3 length equals 16 residues. Germline V CDR1 and CDR2: MGHRA, YSYEKL. Trimming cost V 1 base and J 3 bases; bases outside gene matches: 2. Here the CDR3 DNA reads TGCGCCAGCAGCCAAGGGGGACTAGCGGGAGACTACGAGCAGTACTTC. It codes for CASSQGGLAGDYEQYF.

The J gene is TRBJ2-5, the V gene TRBV15, with TRBD2 matching 9 bases. CDR3 length: 17 amino acids. Trimming took 3 bases from V and 7 from J; bases not matched to a gene: 15. CDR1 is LNHNV, CDR2 YYDKDF, per germline (reference sequence). The CDR3 reads CATSSGSAGGSTGTQYF. In DNA form, the CDR3 reads TGTGCCACCAGCAGTGGGTCGGCGGGGGGGAGTACAGGGACCCAGTACTTC.

The gene calls are TRBV7-3 and TRBJ2-3; a weak D match, TRBD2 (5 bases). V lost 0 bases to trimming and J lost 0 bases, with 7 bases between them. This CDR3 is built from 15 residues. The V gene's germline CDR1 is SGHTA and CDR2 FQGTGA. CDR3 sequence reads: CASSLTSVSTDTQYF. CDR3 coding DNA: TGTGCCAGCAGCTTAACTAGCGTCAGCACAGATACGCAGTATTTT.

V and J are TRBV5-1 and TRBJ2-2, with TRBD2 matching 14 bases. Unmatched junction bases numbered 9, after V lost 4 bases and J lost 7 bases. The CDR3 extends over 17 amino acids. Germline V CDR1 and CDR2: SGHRS, YFSETQ. DNA of the CDR3: TGCGCCAGCAGCCCGGGACTAGCGGGAGTGGTTCTCGGGGAGCTGTTTTTT. Encoded protein: CASSPGLAGVVLGELFF.

The chain joins TRBV2 to TRBJ2-1; TRBD1 aligns across 9 bases. This CDR3 spans 16 amino acids. CDR1 is SNHLY and CDR2 is FYNNEI in the germline V gene. With V trimmed by 6 bases and J by 4 bases, 10 bases remained unmatched. The CDR3: CASRPRTGDRYNEQFF. CDR3 DNA: TGTGCCAGCAGGCCTCGGACAGGGGATAGGTACAATGAGCAGTTCTTC.

V and J are TRBV7-2 and TRBJ2-5; 8 nucleotides line up with TRBD1. CDR1 and CDR2 from the germline V gene are SGHTA and FQGNSA. V dropped 4 bases and J dropped 4; count of bases not matched to a gene: 11. This CDR3 has 16 amino acids. The CDR3: CASSSGQGRTVETQYF. The CDR3 nucleotides read TGTGCCAGCAGCTCCGGACAGGGCAGGACTGTAGAGACCCAGTACTTC.